This T cell receptor (beta chain) appears in the sequencing data of a study of blood T cell repertoires in COVID-19. Per the authors' pipeline: Amplified reference gene primers provided the basis for estimating nucleated cell counts. This table comes from immunoSEQ multiplex PCR, and its TCRdb copy is limited to in-frame clones, with some not included. That table gives V, J and clone size, and the DNA gave D and trimming. The data contain about 130,000 clones, around 76% of them singletons. As for this clone: The junction does not match germline at one end; this may be a read error. This CDR3 is also generated by other DNA sequences in the sample.

There are 16 residues in the CDR3. Germline CDR1 and CDR2: LGHDT and YNNKEL (reference sequence). Material: peripheral blood. This clonotype originated in a human donor in a cohort sampled during active COVID-19. V gene TRBV3-1 (or the pseudogene TRBV3-2) combines with J gene TRBJ2-2; the D gene is possibly TRBD2 (7 bases). CDR3 nucleotide sequence: TGTGCCCGCAGCCACGGGGGCGGGGGACGAACCGGGGAGCTGTTTTTT. The encoded protein is CARSHGGGGRTGELFF.